This T cell receptor (beta chain) emerged from a study of vaccination effects on CD4 cells after COVID-19. Study information: Two-dose vaccination with either BNT162b2 or mRNA-1273 was given to the participants.

Study-wide results and limits: Marked clonal contraction of both clone types appeared late after vaccination.

Measured with immunoSEQ multiplex PCR; TCRdb has only the in-frame clones, and not every one. The sample lists approximately 87,000 clones, approximately 74% seen once, with 1.5% to 2% in the top ten. CDR1 is MNHNY, CDR2 SVGAGI, per germline (reference sequence). The CDR3 sequence is 13 residues long. V lost 8 bases, J lost 7 bases, and 17 bases lay in between. This clone has more than one count but fewer than ten. Its antigen is currently unknown. Under the ViraFEST assay, PBMC were stimulated with viral peptide pools so that antigen-specific CD4+ T cells expanded. Sequencing was performed afterwards. Between days 10 and 11 of culture, CD4+ T cells were separated out. The study found no prior SARS-CoV-2 infection in the vaccine recipients, who tested negative for nucleocapsid antibodies. Some 2 million PBMC were placed in each well, which was supplemented with roughly 10 IU/ml IL-2 and about 10 ug/ml peptides.

The material was CD4+ T cells from PBMCs cultured with HCoV-229E spike peptides, obtained before COVID-19 vaccination. The J gene is TRBJ1-2, the V gene TRBV6-6; D call uncertain. This receptor was obtained from a human donor who received a COVID-19 vaccine. CDR3 sequence reads: CASQTRKIGGYTF. In nucleotides, the CDR3 is TGTGCCAGCCAAACTCGAAAGATCGGTGGCTACACCTTC.